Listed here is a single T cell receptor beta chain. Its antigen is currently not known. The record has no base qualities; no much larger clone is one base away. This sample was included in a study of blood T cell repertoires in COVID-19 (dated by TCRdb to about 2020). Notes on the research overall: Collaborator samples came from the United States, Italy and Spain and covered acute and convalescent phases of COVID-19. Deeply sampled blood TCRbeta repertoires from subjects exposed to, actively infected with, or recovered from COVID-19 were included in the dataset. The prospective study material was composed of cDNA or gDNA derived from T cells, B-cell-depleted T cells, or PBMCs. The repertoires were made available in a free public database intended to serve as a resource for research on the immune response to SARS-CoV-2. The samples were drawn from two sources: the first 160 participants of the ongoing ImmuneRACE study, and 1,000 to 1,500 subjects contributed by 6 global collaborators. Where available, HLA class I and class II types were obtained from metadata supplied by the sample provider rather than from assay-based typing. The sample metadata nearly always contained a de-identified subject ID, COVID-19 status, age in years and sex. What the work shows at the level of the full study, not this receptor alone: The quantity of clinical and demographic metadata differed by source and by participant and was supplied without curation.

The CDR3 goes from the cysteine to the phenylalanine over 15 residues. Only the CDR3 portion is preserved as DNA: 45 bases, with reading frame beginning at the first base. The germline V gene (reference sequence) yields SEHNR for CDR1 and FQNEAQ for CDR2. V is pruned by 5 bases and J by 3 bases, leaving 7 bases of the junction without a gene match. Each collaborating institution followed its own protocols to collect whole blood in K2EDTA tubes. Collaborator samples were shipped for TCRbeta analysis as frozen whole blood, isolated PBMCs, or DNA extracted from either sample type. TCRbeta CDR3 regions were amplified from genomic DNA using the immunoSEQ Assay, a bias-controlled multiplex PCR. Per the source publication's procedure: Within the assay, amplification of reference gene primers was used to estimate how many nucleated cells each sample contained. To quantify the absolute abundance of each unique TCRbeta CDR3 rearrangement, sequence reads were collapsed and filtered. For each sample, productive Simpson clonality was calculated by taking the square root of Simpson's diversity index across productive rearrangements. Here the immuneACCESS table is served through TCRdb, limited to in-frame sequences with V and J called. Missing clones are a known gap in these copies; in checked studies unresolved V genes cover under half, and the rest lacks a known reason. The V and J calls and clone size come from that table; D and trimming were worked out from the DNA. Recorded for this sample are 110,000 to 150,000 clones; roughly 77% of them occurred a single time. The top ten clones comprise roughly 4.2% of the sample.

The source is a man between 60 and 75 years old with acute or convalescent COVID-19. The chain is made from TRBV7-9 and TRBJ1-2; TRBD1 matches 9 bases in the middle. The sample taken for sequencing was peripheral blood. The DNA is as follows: TGTGCCAGCAGCATGGGACAGGGTATCGACTATGGCTACACCTTC. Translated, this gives CASSMGQGIDYGYTF.